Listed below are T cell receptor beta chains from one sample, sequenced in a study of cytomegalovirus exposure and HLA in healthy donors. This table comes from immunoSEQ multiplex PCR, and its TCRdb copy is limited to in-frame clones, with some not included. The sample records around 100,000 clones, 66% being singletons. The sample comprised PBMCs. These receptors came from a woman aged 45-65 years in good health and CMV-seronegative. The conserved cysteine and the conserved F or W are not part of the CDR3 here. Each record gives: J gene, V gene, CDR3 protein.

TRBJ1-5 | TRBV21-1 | ASKGQGRLHGQPQH
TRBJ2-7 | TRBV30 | AWSAPRATYEQY
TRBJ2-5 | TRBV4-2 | ASSQPGGHGQTQY
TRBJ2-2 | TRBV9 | ASSVLPVTGELF
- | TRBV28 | ASSPPGQGVFEQY
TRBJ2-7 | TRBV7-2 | ASSPRQEAYEQY
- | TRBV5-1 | ASSLAQGGSYEQY
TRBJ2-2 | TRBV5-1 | ASSRGFSTFGGELF
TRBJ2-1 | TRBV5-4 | ASSSRLAGGFNEQF
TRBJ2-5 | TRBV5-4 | ASSLETNKETQY
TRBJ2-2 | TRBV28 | ASSWSQGFTGELF
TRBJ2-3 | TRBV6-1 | ASSGDSSTDTQY
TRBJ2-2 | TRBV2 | ASRIQGSTGELF
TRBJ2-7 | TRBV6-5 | ASSYVAGTLYEQY
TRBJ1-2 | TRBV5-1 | ASSLSGGYGYT
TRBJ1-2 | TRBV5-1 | ASSSGQGAYGYT
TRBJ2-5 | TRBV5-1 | ASSRGDNQETQY
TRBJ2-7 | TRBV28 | ASKLGQTKGQY
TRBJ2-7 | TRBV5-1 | ASSLGGTGGIYEQY